The entry below gives a single T cell receptor (beta chain) sequence along with its context. In blood CD8+ and CD4+ T cells, TCR beta underwent sequencing. The controls, all healthy donors, were matched for age and sex. Negative isolation was used for CD8+ and CD4+ T cells and FACS enrichment for TEMRA cells. This sample is part of a study of CD8 T cells in Susac syndrome. Random hexamers served to reverse transcribe roughly 0.45 to 1 ug RNA. Amplification of TCR beta CDR3 used immunoSEQ multiplex PCR across 54 Vbeta and 13 Jbeta. TCRdb called the immunoSEQ multiplex PCR reads again in MiXCR, with one record for every CDR3 protein. The sample holds approximately 90,000 distinct CDR3 sequences, 80% to 95% seen once. The CDR3 runs 16 residues. Germline V gene lookup returns CDR1 SGDLS and CDR2 YYNGEE. J lost 4 bases, V lost 4 bases, and 12 bases had no gene match.

The TCR originated in a human donor in good health. The rearrangement uses TRBV9 and TRBJ2-3; 7 positions match TRBD1. The sequencing input was CD8+ T cells from PBMCs. CDR3 sequence reads: CASSPTDTQGADTQYF. DNA for the CDR3: TGTGCCAGCAGCCCCACGGACACCCAGGGGGCAGATACGCAGTATTTT. The variable domain in full, with the rest retrieved from reference TRBV9 and TRBJ2-3, is DSGVTQTPKHLITATGQRVTLRCSPRSGDLSVYWYQQSLDQGLQFLIQYYNGEERAKGNILERFSAQQFPDLHSELNLSSLELGDSALYFCASSPTDTQGADTQYFGPGTRLTVL.